One and the same sample provided the 24 T cell receptor beta chains below, sequenced in a study of OX40 agonist ivuxolimab in advanced cancers. Sequencing used immunoSEQ multiplex PCR; TCRdb keeps in-frame clones, though not all of them. The data hold approximately 70,000 clones, with 75% to 80% observed a single time. The source material was CD4+ or CD8+ T cells sorted from blood, sampled in a trial of the OX40 agonist ivuxolimab. The source of these receptors is an adult with an advanced solid tumor such as melanoma, head and neck, liver or kidney cancer.

The rearrangement joins TRBV11-3 to TRBJ2-1; 12 bases are shared with TRBD2. V was clipped by 2 bases and J by 9 bases; unmatched bases: 5. The germline CDR1 and CDR2 sequences are SGHNT and YENEEA. This CDR3 contains 15 residues. In DNA, the CDR3 is TGTGCCAGCAGCTTAACTAGCGGGAGGAGTAGTGAGCAGTTCTTC. It is translated as CASSLTSGRSSEQFF.

This clone was counted between two and nine times. The V and J genes are TRBV6-1 and TRBJ1-1; 9 nucleotides line up with TRBD1. This CDR3 comprises 14 residues. CDR1 is MNHNS, CDR2 SASEGT, per germline. Trimming took 3 bases from V and 5 from J; bases not matched to a gene: 4. The CDR3 is CASSDGTGWTEAFF. CDR3 bases: TGTGCCAGCAGTGACGGGACAGGGTGGACTGAAGCTTTCTTT.

V and J are TRBV11-2 and TRBJ1-6; D remains unclear. V was cut by 1 base and J by 10 bases, with 8 bases left in between. Germline V gene lookup returns CDR1 SGHAT and CDR2 FQNNGV. This CDR3 spans 13 amino acids. The CDR3 nucleotides read TGTGCCAGCAGCTTAGCTCCCCGCTCACCCCTCCACTTT. Residues: CASSLAPRSPLHF.

For this clone: The same CDR3 can be traced to other DNA sequences in this sample. The chain is built from TRBV28 and TRBJ2-1; D uncertain. Germline-derived CDR1 and CDR2 are MDHEN and SYDVKM. The CDR3 length is 16 residues. The V end lost 1 base, the J end lost 0 bases, and 10 bases lay between the germline ends. This chain's CDR3 is CASSLFGKSSYNEQFF. The CDR3 DNA follows: TGTGCCAGCAGTTTATTTGGGAAAAGCTCCTACAATGAGCAGTTCTTC.

The chain joins TRBV5-6 to TRBJ2-1; D not resolved. Germline CDR1 and CDR2: SGHDT and YYEEEE. The CDR3 contains 16 residues. Trimming shortened V by 0 bases and J by 4 bases, and 14 bases separated the two germline ends. The CDR3 protein is CASSLGGWNLYNEQFF. As DNA, the CDR3 is TGTGCCAGCAGCTTGGGTGGATGGAATTTATACAATGAGCAGTTCTTC.

The V call is TRBV6-6, the J call TRBJ2-1; a weak D match, TRBD2 (6 bases). Germline CDR1 and CDR2: MNHNY and SVGAGI (reference sequence). Trimming took off 9 bases at V and 8 bases at J, with 26 bases between the two ends. This CDR3 comprises 16 residues. This chain's CDR3 is CASLPGGRGLGDEQFF. The CDR3, as DNA: TGTGCCAGTCTACCTGGTGGGCGGGGATTGGGCGATGAGCAGTTCTTC.

The table lists this clone with a few counts. The chain joins TRBV30 to TRBJ2-1, with a possible D match to TRBD2 (6 bases). V lost 2 bases and J 2 bases, leaving 10 bases between the germline ends. The CDR3 sequence is 14 residues long. In germline, CDR1 is GTSNPN, CDR2 SVGIG (reference sequence). The CDR3 loop is CAWSQGGPYNEQFF. The CDR3 DNA reads as TGTGCCTGGAGTCAGGGAGGTCCCTACAATGAGCAGTTCTTC.

As DNA, the CDR3 is TGTGCCAGCAGTTACAGGGTGAATGAGCAGTTCTTC. Translated, it gives CASSYRVNEQFF. The chain combines TRBV6-6 with TRBJ2-1; no clear D. The CDR3 loop spans 12 amino acids. Germline CDR1 reads MNHNY; CDR2 reads SVGAGI (reference sequence). The V and J ends lost 2 bases and 7 bases respectively, with 6 bases between them.

V and J are TRBV16 and TRBJ2-7, with 8 bases that match TRBD1. V was pared by 0 bases and J by 3 bases, with 7 bases of the junction left unmatched. Germline assignment: CDR1 KGHSY and CDR2 FQNENV. The CDR3 is 16 residues long. The CDR3 nucleotides read TGTGCCAGCAGCCAATCCCGTGGACAGGGAAGCTACGAGCAGTACTTC. It is translated as CASSQSRGQGSYEQYF.

J is TRBJ2-1 and V is TRBV28, with 7 bases aligning to TRBD1. There are 15 residues in the CDR3. Germline V gives CDR1 MDHEN, CDR2 SYDVKM. V dropped 3 bases and J dropped 2; count of bases not matched to a gene: 4. The DNA of the CDR3 is TGTGCCAGCAGTTTTAACAGGGGAGCCTACAATGAGCAGTTCTTC. It is translated as CASSFNRGAYNEQFF.

A note on this clone: Other nucleotide sequences in the sample specify the same CDR3. This sequence joins TRBV30 and TRBJ1-5; D remains ambiguous. With 0 bases removed from V and 7 bases from J, the gap between germline ends came to 10 bases. Germline-derived CDR1 and CDR2 are GTSNPN and SVGIG (reference sequence). CDR3 length: 13 residues. The CDR3 DNA is TGTGCCTGGAGTGTACAAGGCGGGCAGCCCCAGCATTTT. Translation: CAWSVQGGQPQHF.

The V gene is TRBV6-1, the J gene TRBJ2-7; D possibly corresponds to TRBD2 (6 bases). The V end lost 1 base, the J end lost 3 bases, and 13 bases lay between the germline ends. From germline, CDR1 is MNHNS and CDR2 SASEGT. The CDR3 is 15 residues long. The CDR3 DNA reads as TGTGCCAGCAGTGAAGGGGCTAGCGAGCGCTACGAGCAGTACTTC. Translating it yields CASSEGASERYEQYF.

This clone has just one count. The chain combines TRBV18 with TRBJ1-1; tentatively, D is TRBD1 (5 bases). Germline CDR1 KGHSH, CDR2 LQKENI. The germline V and J ends were trimmed by 6 bases and 5 bases, with 13 bases remaining between them. There are 13 residues in the CDR3. CDR3 in DNA: TGTGCCAGCTCGCCAGGGTGGGGGACTGAAGCTTTCTTT. This codes for CASSPGWGTEAFF. Looking up the rest from reference TRBV18 and TRBJ1-1 gives the full variable domain: NAGVMQNPRHLVRRRGQEARLRCSPMKGHSHVYWYRQLPEEGLKFMVYLQKENIIDESGMPKERFSAEFPKEGPSILRIQQVVRGDSAAYFCASSPGWGTEAFFGQGTRLTVV.

The chain uses TRBV18 and TRBJ2-7; 11 bases map to TRBD1. This CDR3 spans 16 amino acids. Germline trimming cut 0 bases from V and 2 bases from J; bases unmatched to any gene: 3. Germline CDR1 reads KGHSH; CDR2 reads LQKENI. DNA of the CDR3: TGTGCCAGCTCACCACCGGAGGGACAGGGGGCCTACGAGCAGTACTTC. Amino acid sequence: CASSPPEGQGAYEQYF. The full variable domain, in which reference TRBV18 and TRBJ2-7 provide the parts outside the CDR3, is NAGVMQNPRHLVRRRGQEARLRCSPMKGHSHVYWYRQLPEEGLKFMVYLQKENIIDESGMPKERFSAEFPKEGPSILRIQQVVRGDSAAYFCASSPPEGQGAYEQYFGPGTRLTVT.

A few counts support this clone. This chain uses TRBV30 with TRBJ1-4, with D perhaps TRBD1 (6 bases). The V and J ends lost 2 bases and 13 bases respectively, with 20 bases between them. CDR1 is GTSNPN and CDR2 is SVGIG in the germline V gene (reference sequence). The CDR3 is made up of 14 amino acids. The CDR3 DNA follows: TGTGCCTGGAGTCGACAGGAGCACAATGTTCGACTGTTTTTT. This sequence encodes CAWSRQEHNVRLFF.

The chain couples TRBV28 to TRBJ1-3; D gene ambiguous. CDR3 length: 14 amino acids. The germline V gene has CDR1 MDHEN and CDR2 SYDVKM. Trimming shortened V by 5 bases and J by 3 bases, and 11 bases separated the two germline ends. CDR3 sequence (DNA): TGTGCCAGCAGTCCCCCGTTGGTTGGAAACACCATATATTTT. Its translation is CASSPPLVGNTIYF.

This clone showed up just once. This rearrangement joins TRBV5-1 to TRBJ2-7; D is uncertain. Germline-derived CDR1 and CDR2 are SGHRS and YFSETQ. The CDR3 covers 15 residues. With 4 bases removed from V and 2 bases from J, the gap between germline ends came to 16 bases. Written as DNA, the CDR3 is TGCGCCAGCAGCCCGGCCCCAGGCGTAACCTACGAGCAGTACTTC. Amino acid sequence: CASSPAPGVTYEQYF.

This clone was detected only once. The chain recombines TRBV11-3 with TRBJ1-1, with D possibly matching TRBD1 (6 bases). CDR3 size: 15 residues. The germline CDR1 and CDR2 sequences are SGHNT and YENEEA. V shed 5 bases and J shed 5 bases, with 18 bases lying between them. CDR3 nucleotides: TGTGCCAGCAGCCTCTTACGTGATACAGGGACTGAAGCTTTCTTT. Residues: CASSLLRDTGTEAFF.

The gene calls are TRBV19 and TRBJ1-5, with no clear D. The CDR3 has 15 residues. Between the trimmed V and J ends, which lost 3 bases and 0 bases, there was a span of 9 bases. Per germline, CDR1 LNHDA and CDR2 SQIVND (reference sequence). CDR3 sequence reads: CASSILWGSNQPQHF. CDR3 DNA sequence: TGTGCCAGTAGTATCCTGTGGGGTAGCAATCAGCCCCAGCATTTT.

This clone was seen more than once but under ten times. The V gene is TRBV7-9, the J gene TRBJ1-5; D is undetermined. CDR1 SEHNR and CDR2 FQNEAQ come from the germline V gene (reference sequence). Deletions cut 2 bases from V and 4 bases from J, with 3 bases between. The CDR3 sequence is 12 residues long. CDR3 protein: CASSLLNQPQHF. The CDR3 DNA reads as TGTGCCAGCAGCTTACTAAATCAGCCCCAGCATTTT.

This rearrangement joins TRBV2 to TRBJ1-4; possibly TRBD1 for D (5 bases). The CDR3 runs to 14 residues. V was clipped by 2 bases and J by 4 bases, with 8 bases between them. In germline, CDR1 is SNHLY, CDR2 FYNNEI. Written as DNA, the CDR3 is TGTGCCAGCAGTGAAAGACAGTATAATGAAAAACTGTTTTTT. As protein: CASSERQYNEKLFF.

The gene calls are TRBV4-1 and TRBJ1-1; D ambiguous. The length of the CDR3 is 17 residues. The germline V gene encodes CDR1 MGHRA and CDR2 YSYEKL. The germline V and J ends were trimmed by 0 bases and 3 bases, with 17 bases remaining between them. The CDR3 DNA reads as TGCGCCAGCAGCCAAGATCCTAACGATGCTGAGGACACTGAAGCTTTCTTT. Encoded protein: CASSQDPNDAEDTEAFF.

This rearrangement joins TRBV11-3 to TRBJ2-1; the D gene is possibly TRBD2 (7 bases). The CDR3 runs 15 residues. V lost 5 bases, J lost 0 bases, and 11 bases lay in between. Germline CDR1 SGHNT, CDR2 YENEEA. The CDR3 DNA sequence: TGTGCCAGCAGCCTAAGGGGGGGCTCCTACAATGAGCAGTTCTTC. Protein sequence: CASSLRGGSYNEQFF.

The chain is built from TRBV28 and TRBJ2-3, with 7 positions matching TRBD1. V gave up 5 bases and J gave up 3 bases; unmatched junction bases: 11. This CDR3 is built from 16 residues. CDR1 and CDR2 (germline): MDHEN, SYDVKM. CDR3 in amino acids: CASSIQQGLGTDTQYF. The DNA of the CDR3 is TGTGCCAGCAGTATCCAACAGGGGCTTGGAACAGATACGCAGTATTTT.